The rows below give T cell receptor beta chains drawn from one sample of a study of CXCR3-negative and CXCR3-positive naive CD8 T cells. TCRdb reanalyzed the 5' RACE reads, giving one entry per CDR3 protein sequence and no DNA. Here the sample table reports over 95,000 distinct CDR3 sequences. Sequences were obtained from naive CXCR3+ CD8+ T cells from blood. These TCRs come from a human donor in good health. Some clones in this sample may be carry-over from other donors' samples. CDR3s include the opening cysteine and the closing phenylalanine or tryptophan. Each record gives: V gene, J gene, CDR3 protein.

>TRBV5-1|TRBJ2-7
CASSWDNSYEQYF
>TRBV6-6|TRBJ2-1
CATIGGGNEQFF
>TRBV28|TRBJ2-5
CASSFMAGYDF
>TRBV28|TRBJ2-7
CASTSQGQTISYEQYF
>TRBV5-1|TRBJ2-1
CASSSGRRAGSFDEQFF
>TRBV6-5|TRBJ2-5
CASSSGMVKTQYF
>TRBV5-1|TRBJ2-1
CASSSVGEGGNEQFF
>TRBV28|TRBJ2-1
CASRNLGLQTYNEQFF
>TRBV4-3|TRBJ2-7
CASSLGTESYEQYF
>TRBV18|TRBJ1-1
CASSEMTEAFF
>TRBV11-3|TRBJ1-2
CASSFKVYGYTF
>TRBV6-4|TRBJ2-3
CASSDVPGETDTQYF
>TRBV7-3|TRBJ2-1
CASSLGLAGVPYNEQFF
>TRBV27|TRBJ1-2
CASSPFGGPTVLHGYTF
>TRBV12-3/TRBV12-4|TRBJ2-2
CASSWLTGNTGELFF
>TRBV14|TRBJ2-7
CASSPLAGGYEQYF
>TRBV27|TRBJ2-2
CASSTVGNTGELFF
>TRBV4-2|TRBJ2-7
CASSQPPFSGGARYEQYF
>TRBV29-1|TRBJ2-1
CSVEVWAGEHNEQFF
>TRBV7-9|TRBJ1-6
CASSLGGGSSPLHF
>TRBV9|TRBJ2-1
CASSRILGLADKFEQFF
>TRBV18|TRBJ1-1
CASSPIDDTEAFF
>TRBV3-1|TRBJ2-3
CASRGPMGDTQYF
>TRBV29-1|TRBJ2-2
CSVEFGDRYTGELFF
>TRBV29-1|TRBJ1-1
CSVEEADGLRVTEAFF
>TRBV3-1|TRBJ1-1
CASSQELYNTEAFF
>TRBV29-1|TRBJ2-7
CSAGAGISYEQYF
>TRBV6-6|TRBJ1-1
CASSPGATEAFF
>TRBV3-1|TRBJ2-1
CASSPEGGPTGDERFF
>TRBV15|TRBJ2-7
CATSRDSWGGEQYF
>TRBV24-1|TRBJ1-5
CATSDPGLGMQPQHF
>TRBV7-3|TRBJ1-1
CASSFGSPNTEAFF
>TRBV28|TRBJ2-7
CASSFLQLAGGNYEQYF
>TRBV12-3/TRBV12-4|TRBJ2-7
CASSLLPRGYEQYF
>TRBV11-2|TRBJ2-1
CASSLGFEQFF
>TRBV12-3/TRBV12-4|TRBJ2-1
CASSLGAGNFNEQFF
>TRBV18|TRBJ2-7
CASSPSPPGKGEQYF
>TRBV28|TRBJ2-2
CASSLGQDTGELFF
>TRBV19|TRBJ2-1
CASSTGMGGHAMDNEQFF
>TRBV4-1|TRBJ2-1
CASIEGLASYNEQFF
>TRBV19|TRBJ2-4
CASSMDDSEAHQNIQYF
>TRBV6-6|TRBJ2-7
CASSYLAYEEQYF
>TRBV19|TRBJ2-1
CASSIGSRSSYNEQFF
>TRBV29-1|TRBJ1-1
CSVTEQGLTEAFF
>TRBV25-1|TRBJ1-2
CASSETEANGYTF
>TRBV2|TRBJ1-1
CASSEYRRPVEAFF
>TRBV10-1|TRBJ2-1
CASSESSYNEQFF
>TRBV7-9|TRBJ2-7
CASSLGALGTYEQYF
>TRBV28|TRBJ1-4
CASSFEQHDLESILGKLFF
>TRBV20-1|TRBJ1-4
CSARDNEKLFF
>TRBV28|TRBJ2-1
CASSFRGVSGNEQFF
>TRBV9|TRBJ2-1
CASSDRNEQFF
>TRBV7-8|TRBJ2-1
CASSLNSGMFNEQFF